This is a list of T cell receptor beta chains from one sample in a study of blood T cell repertoires in COVID-19. Using immunoSEQ multiplex PCR, the repertoire was profiled, and TCRdb retains in-frame clones only, with some absent. The sample includes around 150,000 clones, about 88% seen only once; the top ten take roughly a sixth. The sample was peripheral blood. These receptor sequences come from a man aged 60 to 69 with active or convalescent COVID-19. The CDR3 runs from the conserved cysteine through the conserved F or W. The order of the fields is D gene, V gene, clone size, J gene, CDR3 protein, CDR3 DNA. A D gene is named only where the DNA matches it firmly. Only part of the rows carry a size: once, few, many, or a class if the clone is expanded.

D gene: .
V gene: TRBV24-1
clone size: few
J gene: TRBJ2-2
CDR3 protein: CATSDPRGLTGELFF
CDR3 DNA: TGTGCCACCAGTGACCCTAGGGGACTCACCGGGGAGCTGTTTTTT

D gene: .
V gene: TRBV2
clone size: .
J gene: TRBJ2-2
CDR3 protein: CASSEVQGSKGGELFF
CDR3 DNA: TGTGCCAGCAGTGAGGTACAGGGTTCGAAGGGCGGGGAGCTGTTTTTT

D gene: .
V gene: TRBV25-1
clone size: .
J gene: TRBJ2-6
CDR3 protein: CASSESVGTGGANVLTF
CDR3 DNA: TGTGCCAGCAGTGAATCGGTAGGGACTGGTGGGGCCAACGTCCTGACTTTC

D gene: TRBD1
V gene: TRBV25-1
clone size: .
J gene: TRBJ2-5
CDR3 protein: CASSDPTGGRETQYF
CDR3 DNA: TGTGCCAGCAGTGACCCTACAGGGGGTAGGGAGACCCAGTACTTC

D gene: .
V gene: TRBV5-1
clone size: .
J gene: TRBJ2-2
CDR3 protein: CASSLAGNTGELFF
CDR3 DNA: TGCGCCAGCAGCTTGGCCGGGAACACCGGGGAGCTGTTTTTT

D gene: .
V gene: TRBV18
clone size: .
J gene: TRBJ2-4
CDR3 protein: CASSPLDSVDIQYF
CDR3 DNA: TGTGCCAGCTCACCGTTGGACAGTGTGGACATTCAGTACTTC

D gene: TRBD2
V gene: TRBV7-6
clone size: .
J gene: TRBJ2-7
CDR3 protein: CASSLAVASGNEQYF
CDR3 DNA: TGTGCCAGCAGCTTAGCGGTGGCTAGCGGGAACGAGCAGTACTTC

D gene: .
V gene: TRBV9
clone size: .
J gene: TRBJ2-3
CDR3 protein: CASSVELPRPPTDTQYF
CDR3 DNA: TGTGCCAGCAGCGTAGAGTTACCCAGGCCTCCCACAGATACGCAGTATTTT

D gene: .
V gene: TRBV12-3/TRBV12-4
clone size: .
J gene: TRBJ2-4
CDR3 protein: CASSLVGANIQYF
CDR3 DNA: TGTGCCAGCAGTTTGGTAGGGGCGAACATTCAGTACTTC

D gene: TRBD2
V gene: TRBV30
clone size: .
J gene: TRBJ2-3
CDR3 protein: CAWRPAGATDTQYF
CDR3 DNA: TGTGCCTGGAGACCAGCGGGAGCTACAGATACGCAGTATTTT

D gene: .
V gene: TRBV12-5
clone size: few
J gene: TRBJ1-3
CDR3 protein: CASGLVLGFSGNTIYF
CDR3 DNA: TGTGCTAGTGGTTTGGTACTAGGGTTCTCTGGAAACACCATATATTTT

D gene: .
V gene: TRBV10-2
clone size: .
J gene: TRBJ1-3
CDR3 protein: CASSESGGLGANQYF
CDR3 DNA: TGCGCCAGCAGTGAGTCTGGGGGACTAGGGGCTAATCAATATTTT

D gene: TRBD2
V gene: TRBV7-2
clone size: few
J gene: TRBJ2-6
CDR3 protein: CASSRALSGSLGGANVLTF
CDR3 DNA: TGTGCCAGCAGCCGCGCGTTGAGCGGGAGTTTGGGAGGGGCCAACGTCCTGACTTTC

D gene: .
V gene: TRBV6-5
clone size: .
J gene: TRBJ1-5
CDR3 protein: CASSRVGGEPQHF
CDR3 DNA: TGTGCCAGCAGTAGGGTCGGCGGGGAGCCCCAGCATTTT

D gene: TRBD2
V gene: TRBV10-3
clone size: .
J gene: TRBJ2-7
CDR3 protein: CAISPTSGNHEQYF
CDR3 DNA: TGTGCCATCAGTCCGACTAGCGGGAACCACGAGCAGTACTTC

D gene: .
V gene: TRBV9
clone size: .
J gene: TRBJ1-2
CDR3 protein: CASSVTDSYGYTF
CDR3 DNA: TGTGCCAGCAGCGTGACAGACTCCTATGGCTACACCTTC

D gene: TRBD1
V gene: TRBV5-1
clone size: .
J gene: TRBJ1-2
CDR3 protein: CASSWTGADYGYTF
CDR3 DNA: TGCGCCAGCAGCTGGACAGGGGCCGATTATGGCTACACCTTC

D gene: .
V gene: TRBV18
clone size: few
J gene: TRBJ1-4
CDR3 protein: CASSRVKGQQLFF
CDR3 DNA: TGTGCCAGCTCACGCGTTAAGGGGCAACAACTGTTTTTT

D gene: .
V gene: TRBV7-8
clone size: .
J gene: TRBJ2-3
CDR3 protein: CASSSELGSTDTQYF
CDR3 DNA: TGTGCCAGCAGCTCTGAGCTCGGGAGCACAGATACGCAGTATTTT

D gene: TRBD1
V gene: TRBV11-2
clone size: .
J gene: TRBJ1-2
CDR3 protein: CASSLDGQGRRGYTF
CDR3 DNA: TGTGCCAGCAGCTTAGATGGACAGGGCCGCCGGGGCTACACCTTC

D gene: .
V gene: TRBV12-3/TRBV12-4
clone size: .
J gene: TRBJ2-5
CDR3 protein: CASPRPQRNF
CDR3 DNA: TGTGCCAGCCCTCGACCTCAGCGGAACTTC

D gene: TRBD2
V gene: TRBV7-2
clone size: .
J gene: TRBJ2-1
CDR3 protein: CASSPTSGGGSYNEQFF
CDR3 DNA: TGTGCCAGCAGCCCGACTAGCGGGGGGGGTTCCTACAATGAGCAGTTCTTC

D gene: TRBD2
V gene: TRBV5-1
clone size: .
J gene: TRBJ2-1
CDR3 protein: CASSLYPLSGGSRFNEQFF
CDR3 DNA: TGCGCCAGCAGCTTGTACCCCTTGTCAGGCGGGAGCAGGTTCAATGAACAGTTCTTC

D gene: TRBD1
V gene: TRBV2
clone size: .
J gene: TRBJ2-7
CDR3 protein: CASSGEGQGMSEQYF
CDR3 DNA: TGTGCCAGCAGCGGGGAGGGACAGGGGATGAGTGAGCAGTACTTC

D gene: TRBD2
V gene: TRBV10-2
clone size: .
J gene: TRBJ2-1
CDR3 protein: CASSGSTSGVYEQFF
CDR3 DNA: TGCGCCAGCAGTGGATCGACTAGCGGGGTCTATGAGCAGTTCTTC

D gene: .
V gene: TRBV10-3
clone size: .
J gene: TRBJ1-1
CDR3 protein: CATTKQYGNTEAFF
CDR3 DNA: TGTGCCACCACCAAACAGTATGGGAACACTGAAGCTTTCTTT

D gene: .
V gene: TRBV3-1/TRBV3-2
clone size: .
J gene: TRBJ2-3
CDR3 protein: CASSQLEGKETDTQYF
CDR3 DNA: TGTGCCAGCAGCCAACTCGAAGGCAAGGAGACAGATACGCAGTATTTT

D gene: .
V gene: TRBV28
clone size: .
J gene: TRBJ1-2
CDR3 protein: CASTDKYGYTF
CDR3 DNA: TGTGCCAGCACCGACAAATATGGCTACACCTTC

D gene: TRBD1
V gene: TRBV10-1
clone size: .
J gene: TRBJ1-1
CDR3 protein: CASSDPGTENTEAFF
CDR3 DNA: TGCGCCAGCAGTGACCCCGGGACAGAGAACACTGAAGCTTTCTTT

D gene: .
V gene: TRBV6-5
clone size: .
J gene: TRBJ1-1
CDR3 protein: CASSYRGWGTEAFF
CDR3 DNA: TGTGCCAGCAGTTACCGAGGGTGGGGCACTGAAGCTTTCTTT

D gene: .
V gene: TRBV7-2
clone size: .
J gene: TRBJ2-1
CDR3 protein: CASSFTPGYGNEQFF
CDR3 DNA: TGTGCCAGCAGCTTTACCCCGGGATATGGCAATGAGCAGTTCTTC

D gene: .
V gene: TRBV5-1
clone size: .
J gene: TRBJ2-1
CDR3 protein: CASSLDPGIYEEQFF
CDR3 DNA: TGCGCCAGCAGCTTGGATCCGGGAATTTATGAGGAGCAGTTCTTC

D gene: TRBD1
V gene: TRBV7-9
clone size: once
J gene: TRBJ1-1
CDR3 protein: CASSAGTGDNTEAFF
CDR3 DNA: TGTGCCAGCAGCGCCGGGACAGGGGACAACACTGAAGCTTTCTTT

D gene: TRBD1
V gene: TRBV18
clone size: .
J gene: TRBJ1-2
CDR3 protein: CASSPAGQANYGYTF
CDR3 DNA: TGTGCCAGCTCACCTGCCGGACAGGCTAACTATGGCTACACCTTC

D gene: TRBD2
V gene: TRBV12-3/TRBV12-4
clone size: .
J gene: TRBJ2-3
CDR3 protein: CATQRGGADTQYF
CDR3 DNA: TGTGCCACTCAGCGGGGGGGCGCAGATACGCAGTATTTT

D gene: .
V gene: TRBV19
clone size: .
J gene: TRBJ1-4
CDR3 protein: CASMSGGSGEKLFF
CDR3 DNA: TGTGCCAGTATGTCCGGAGGGTCCGGTGAAAAACTGTTTTTT

D gene: .
V gene: TRBV5-1
clone size: .
J gene: TRBJ2-1
CDR3 protein: CASSLISGSGRSYNEQFF
CDR3 DNA: TGCGCCAGCAGCTTAATTTCTGGGTCGGGGAGATCCTACAATGAGCAGTTCTTC

D gene: .
V gene: TRBV15
clone size: .
J gene: TRBJ2-1
CDR3 protein: CATSGPRPGLYNEQFF
CDR3 DNA: TGTGCCACCAGCGGACCCCGACCGGGACTCTACAATGAGCAGTTCTTC

D gene: TRBD1
V gene: TRBV19
clone size: .
J gene: TRBJ1-3
CDR3 protein: CASYPMKGAGGGNTIYF
CDR3 DNA: TGTGCCAGTTATCCCATGAAGGGAGCAGGGGGAGGAAACACCATATATTTT

D gene: TRBD2
V gene: TRBV11-2
clone size: .
J gene: TRBJ2-6
CDR3 protein: CASSLRLAHSGANVLTF
CDR3 DNA: TGTGCCAGCAGCTTGAGACTAGCGCACTCTGGGGCCAACGTCCTGACTTTC

D gene: TRBD1
V gene: TRBV6-5
clone size: .
J gene: TRBJ1-2
CDR3 protein: CASSYSGQGGSHGYTF
CDR3 DNA: TGTGCCAGCAGTTACTCCGGACAGGGGGGTTCGCATGGCTACACCTTC

D gene: .
V gene: TRBV18
clone size: .
J gene: TRBJ2-7
CDR3 protein: CASSPSQGVVYEQYF
CDR3 DNA: TGTGCCAGCTCACCCTCGCAAGGGGTGGTCTACGAGCAGTACTTC

D gene: TRBD1
V gene: TRBV18
clone size: .
J gene: TRBJ1-3
CDR3 protein: CASSQGARGNTIYF
CDR3 DNA: TGTGCCAGCTCCCAGGGGGCTCGTGGAAACACCATATATTTT

D gene: .
V gene: TRBV4-1
clone size: few
J gene: TRBJ1-5
CDR3 protein: CASSQDFGDSNQPQHF
CDR3 DNA: TGCGCCAGCAGCCAAGATTTCGGGGATAGCAATCAGCCCCAGCATTTT

D gene: TRBD1
V gene: TRBV5-1
clone size: few
J gene: TRBJ2-7
CDR3 protein: CASSPTQGVGYEQYF
CDR3 DNA: TGCGCCAGCAGCCCAACCCAGGGGGTCGGCTACGAGCAGTACTTC

D gene: .
V gene: TRBV27
clone size: few
J gene: TRBJ1-2
CDR3 protein: CASSLLGAGYGYTF
CDR3 DNA: TGTGCCAGCAGTTTATTGGGGGCTGGATATGGCTACACCTTC

D gene: .
V gene: TRBV4-2
clone size: once
J gene: TRBJ2-2
CDR3 protein: CASSPYTGELFF
CDR3 DNA: TGTGCCAGCAGCCCTTATACCGGGGAGCTGTTTTTT

D gene: .
V gene: TRBV7-9
clone size: .
J gene: TRBJ1-4
CDR3 protein: CASSLPDTATNEKLFF
CDR3 DNA: TGTGCCAGCAGCCTCCCGGACACTGCAACTAATGAAAAACTGTTTTTT

D gene: .
V gene: TRBV10-1
clone size: .
J gene: TRBJ2-7
CDR3 protein: CASSVGRDNYEQYF
CDR3 DNA: TGCGCCAGCAGCGTCGGCCGGGACAACTACGAGCAGTACTTC

D gene: .
V gene: TRBV5-1
clone size: .
J gene: TRBJ2-5
CDR3 protein: CASSLAQETQYF
CDR3 DNA: TGCGCCAGCAGCTTGGCTCAAGAGACCCAGTACTTC

D gene: TRBD1
V gene: TRBV7-9
clone size: .
J gene: TRBJ2-2
CDR3 protein: CASSNRGRTGELFF
CDR3 DNA: TGTGCCAGCAGCAACAGGGGGCGGACCGGGGAGCTGTTTTTT

D gene: TRBD2
V gene: TRBV28
clone size: once
J gene: TRBJ2-5
CDR3 protein: CASSPGLAGSGETQYF
CDR3 DNA: TGTGCCAGCAGCCCCGGACTAGCGGGCTCGGGGGAGACCCAGTACTTC

D gene: TRBD1
V gene: TRBV27
clone size: .
J gene: TRBJ2-2
CDR3 protein: CASSLTPGQLGYTGELFF
CDR3 DNA: TGTGCCAGCAGTTTAACACCGGGACAGCTGGGGTACACCGGGGAGCTGTTTTTT

D gene: .
V gene: TRBV9
clone size: .
J gene: TRBJ1-2
CDR3 protein: CASSPRGAVYYGYTF
CDR3 DNA: TGTGCCAGCAGCCCTCGGGGGGCGGTTTACTATGGCTACACCTTC

D gene: TRBD1
V gene: TRBV11-3
clone size: .
J gene: TRBJ1-3
CDR3 protein: CASSPGQSSGNTIYF
CDR3 DNA: TGTGCCAGCAGCCCGGGACAGAGCTCTGGAAACACCATATATTTT

D gene: .
V gene: TRBV4-1
clone size: .
J gene: TRBJ1-5
CDR3 protein: CASSQVSGQGVGSNQPQHF
CDR3 DNA: .

D gene: TRBD1
V gene: TRBV12-5
clone size: .
J gene: TRBJ1-1
CDR3 protein: CASAPGGLFTEAFF
CDR3 DNA: TGTGCTAGTGCCCCAGGGGGGCTGTTCACTGAAGCTTTCTTT

D gene: .
V gene: TRBV29-1
clone size: .
J gene: TRBJ1-6
CDR3 protein: CSVEAARGSPLHF
CDR3 DNA: TGCAGCGTTGAGGCAGCGAGAGGTTCACCCCTCCACTTT

D gene: TRBD2
V gene: TRBV19
clone size: .
J gene: TRBJ2-4
CDR3 protein: CASSIGAAGGAKNIQYF
CDR3 DNA: TGTGCCAGTAGTATAGGGGCTGCGGGAGGGGCCAAAAACATTCAGTACTTC

D gene: TRBD1
V gene: TRBV3-1/TRBV3-2
clone size: .
J gene: TRBJ1-1
CDR3 protein: CASSQGQGSFEAFF
CDR3 DNA: TGTGCCAGCAGCCAAGGACAGGGGTCCTTTGAAGCTTTCTTT